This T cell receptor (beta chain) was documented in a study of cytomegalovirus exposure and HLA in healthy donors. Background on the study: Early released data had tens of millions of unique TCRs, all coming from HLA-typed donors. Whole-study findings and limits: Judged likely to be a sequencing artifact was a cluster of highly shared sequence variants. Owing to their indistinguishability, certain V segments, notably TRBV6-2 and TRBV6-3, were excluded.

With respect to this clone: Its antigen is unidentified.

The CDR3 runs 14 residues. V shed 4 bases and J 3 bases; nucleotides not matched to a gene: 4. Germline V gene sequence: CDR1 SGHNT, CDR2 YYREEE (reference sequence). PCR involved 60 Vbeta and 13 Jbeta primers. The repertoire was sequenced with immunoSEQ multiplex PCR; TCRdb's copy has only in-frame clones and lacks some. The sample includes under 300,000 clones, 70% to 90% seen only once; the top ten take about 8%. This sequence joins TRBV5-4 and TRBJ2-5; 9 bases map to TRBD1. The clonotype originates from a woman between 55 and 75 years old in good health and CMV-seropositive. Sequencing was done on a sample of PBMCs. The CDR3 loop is CASSLGTGKETQYF. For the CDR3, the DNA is TGTGCCAGCAGCCTAGGGACAGGGAAAGAGACCCAGTACTTC.